The rows below give T cell receptor beta chains drawn from one sample of a study of T cell responses to AZD1222 COVID-19 vaccine. Profiling relied on immunoSEQ multiplex PCR, and the TCRdb table lists in-frame clones only, not all of them. The sample lists about 150,000 clones, around 87% occurring once. The sequenced sample was peripheral blood, obtained 28 days after the second AZD1222 dose. The receptors were gathered from an adult who received the AZD1222 COVID-19 vaccine. Each CDR3 is given with its conserved first and last residue. A D gene is named only where the DNA matches it firmly. The size of a clone is reported for some rows only, either as once, few or many, or as a class for expanded clones.

TRBJ2-5 NA TRBV2 NA CASSFRGSETQYF TGTGCCAGCAGTTTCAGGGGTTCTGAGACCCAGTACTTC
TRBJ1-6 NA TRBV27 few CASSLDRRSVNSPLHF TGTGCCAGCAGTTTGGACAGACGCTCCGTTAATTCACCCCTCCACTTT
TRBJ1-2 NA TRBV27 NA CASSQTAANYGYTF TGTGCCAGTTCTCAGACAGCCGCTAACTATGGCTACACCTTC
TRBJ2-5 TRBD2 TRBV3-1/TRBV3-2 NA CASSQGFGTNEETQYF TGTGCCAGCAGCCAAGGGTTCGGGACTAACGAAGAGACCCAGTACTTC
TRBJ2-1 NA TRBV6-2/TRBV6-3 NA CASIPGHEQFF TGTGCCAGCATCCCCGGCCATGAGCAGTTCTTC
TRBJ2-1 NA TRBV18 NA CASSPDVSSYNEQFF TGTGCCAGCTCACCCGACGTGAGCTCCTACAATGAGCAGTTCTTC
TRBJ2-3 NA TRBV7-9 NA CASDFGPAESTQYF NA
TRBJ2-7 NA TRBV6-2/TRBV6-3 NA CASSYGVREQYF TGTGCCAGCAGTTATGGGGTCCGCGAGCAGTACTTC
TRBJ1-5 NA TRBV15 few CATSSAGSSNQPQHF TGTGCCACCAGCTCGGCAGGGAGTAGCAATCAGCCCCAGCATTTT
TRBJ2-1 NA TRBV28 NA CASSPRAREHNEQFF TGTGCCAGCAGTCCCCGAGCCAGGGAGCACAATGAGCAGTTCTTC
TRBJ2-3 NA TRBV5-4 NA CASSSSRDYDTQYF TGTGCCAGCAGCTCTTCTCGGGATTATGATACGCAGTATTTT
TRBJ2-1 NA TRBV10-3 NA CAISERGSEESNEQFF TGTGCCATCAGTGAGAGGGGTAGTGAGGAGAGCAATGAGCAGTTCTTC
TRBJ2-3 TRBD2 TRBV27 NA CAIGTSGRADTQYF TGTGCCATCGGGACTAGCGGGAGGGCGGATACGCAGTATTTT
TRBJ1-2 NA TRBV7-2 NA CASSPTTVEKWDGYTF TGTGCCAGCAGCCCTACTACAGTGGAAAAATGGGATGGCTACACCTTC
TRBJ1-6 TRBD1 TRBV6-5 once CASSQGAPNSPLHF TGTGCCAGCAGCCAGGGGGCGCCGAATTCACCCCTCCACTTT
TRBJ1-3 NA TRBV10-3 NA CAIAGRSSGNTIYF TGTGCCATCGCGGGCAGGAGCTCTGGAAACACCATATATTTT
TRBJ2-1 TRBD2 TRBV24-1 NA CATSVASAGGYNEQFF TGTGCCACCAGTGTGGCCTCCGCGGGAGGGTACAATGAGCAGTTCTTC
TRBJ1-2 TRBD1 TRBV5-6 few CASSPQGAAYGYTF TGTGCCAGCAGCCCACAGGGGGCAGCATATGGCTACACCTTC
TRBJ1-5 NA TRBV12-3/TRBV12-4 NA CASNKGNQPQHF TGTGCCAGCAATAAAGGTAATCAGCCCCAGCATTTT
TRBJ2-3 TRBD1 TRBV14 NA CASSIRTGATDTQYF TGTGCCAGCAGCATACGGACAGGAGCCACAGATACGCAGTATTTT
TRBJ2-7 TRBD1 TRBV5-6 NA CASTLVTGGSYEQYF TGTGCCAGCACCTTGGTGACAGGGGGGTCCTACGAGCAGTACTTC
TRBJ2-7 NA TRBV6-2/TRBV6-3 NA CASSRFPYEQYF TGTGCCAGCAGTAGGTTCCCCTACGAGCAGTACTTC
TRBJ2-3 NA TRBV24-1 NA CATSDLRSGGVTQYF TGTGCCACCAGTGATTTGCGCTCAGGAGGGGTTACGCAGTATTTT
TRBJ1-5 NA TRBV19 NA CASTWGGNQPQHF TGTGCCAGTACATGGGGGGGGAATCAGCCCCAGCATTTT
TRBJ2-1 TRBD2 TRBV27 NA CASTHLAVSGRMYEQFF TGTGCCAGCACCCACCTAGCGGTTAGCGGGAGGATGTATGAGCAGTTCTTC
TRBJ2-1 NA TRBV2 NA CASMETPKGNEQFF TGTGCCAGCATGGAGACCCCGAAGGGCAATGAGCAGTTCTTC
TRBJ1-2 NA TRBV19 NA CASSITGLRLRGYTF TGTGCCAGTAGTATAACAGGGTTGAGATTGCGTGGCTACACCTTC
TRBJ1-2 NA TRBV11-3 few CASSLERGRTGRGGYTF TGTGCCAGCAGCTTAGAGCGTGGTCGGACCGGTAGAGGTGGCTACACCTTC
TRBJ1-3 NA TRBV7-2 NA CASSSQRALSGNTIYF TGTGCCAGCAGCTCCCAGAGGGCCCTCTCTGGAAACACCATATATTTT
TRBJ1-4 NA TRBV5-1 NA CASSLDPGARTNEKLFF TGCGCCAGCAGCTTGGATCCGGGGGCGCGTACTAATGAAAAACTGTTTTTT
TRBJ1-1 NA TRBV7-9 NA CASSLETGTNTEAFF TGTGCCAGCAGCTTAGAGACAGGAACGAACACTGAAGCTTTCTTT
TRBJ2-1 NA TRBV18 NA CASSGVVYNEQFF TGTGCCAGCTCGGGGGTAGTATACAATGAGCAGTTCTTC
TRBJ2-3 NA TRBV15 NA CATSPRMVSGDTQYF TGTGCCACCAGCCCGCGGATGGTCTCGGGAGATACGCAGTATTTT
TRBJ1-5 NA TRBV28 few CASSPPERQPQHF TGTGCCAGCAGCCCCCCTGAGAGGCAGCCCCAGCATTTT
TRBJ2-1 NA TRBV21-1 NA CASSKGQGASNEQFF TGTGCCAGCAGCAAAGGACAGGGGGCGAGCAATGAGCAGTTCTTC
TRBJ2-3 NA TRBV5-8 NA CASSWAKVAWADTQYF TGTGCCAGCAGCTGGGCCAAGGTTGCCTGGGCAGATACGCAGTATTTT
TRBJ1-6 NA TRBV10-2 NA CASSEGGYNSPLHF TGCGCCAGCAGTGAGGGGGGGTATAATTCACCCCTCCACTTT
TRBJ1-2 TRBD1 TRBV5-4 once CASSARDRGPGGGYTF TGTGCCAGCAGCGCCCGGGACAGGGGCCCGGGGGGTGGCTACACCTTC
TRBJ2-7 TRBD2 TRBV6-6 NA CASSLLGGAGYEQYF TGTGCCAGCAGCCTACTCGGGGGGGCTGGGTACGAGCAGTACTTC
TRBJ1-4 TRBD1 TRBV18 NA CASSARQGPNEKLFF TGTGCCAGCTCAGCGAGACAGGGCCCTAATGAAAAACTGTTTTTT
TRBJ2-7 NA TRBV4-3 NA CASSQVRASYEQYF TGCGCCAGCAGCCAAGTAAGGGCCTCCTACGAGCAGTACTTC
TRBJ2-3 NA TRBV6-2/TRBV6-3 NA CASSYSTGPSTDTQYF TGTGCCAGCAGTTACTCGACGGGGCCTAGCACAGATACGCAGTATTTT
TRBJ2-1 NA TRBV5-6 NA CASKAGYNYNEQFF TGTGCCAGCAAGGCGGGATATAACTACAATGAGCAGTTCTTC
TRBJ2-7 TRBD2 TRBV7-9 NA CASSLAGGGEQYF TGTGCCAGCAGCCTAGCGGGAGGCGGAGAGCAGTACTTC
TRBJ1-1 NA TRBV28 NA CASSLTRANTEAFF TGTGCCAGCAGTTTAACCAGGGCGAACACTGAAGCTTTCTTT
TRBJ2-2 NA TRBV7-2 NA CASSLPPGTGELFF TGTGCCAGCAGCTTACCCCCAGGGACCGGGGAGCTGTTTTTT
TRBJ1-1 NA TRBV7-2 NA CASSNVGNTEAFF TGTGCCAGCAGCAACGTAGGAAACACTGAAGCTTTCTTT
TRBJ2-1 NA TRBV11-2 NA CASSPTGVAVSSGVNEQFF TGTGCCAGCAGCCCAACTGGGGTGGCGGTCTCCTCGGGGGTGAATGAGCAGTTCTTC
TRBJ1-2 TRBD1 TRBV7-9 NA CASSETGNYGYTF TGTGCCAGCAGCGAGACAGGGAACTATGGCTACACCTTC
TRBJ1-3 TRBD1 TRBV7-2 once CASTAGGGNTIYF TGTGCCAGCACCGCAGGGGGCGGAAACACCATATATTTT
TRBJ1-5 NA TRBV24-1 NA CATSPSGGSNQPQHF TGTGCCACCAGTCCCTCTGGTGGTAGCAATCAGCCCCAGCATTTT
TRBJ2-5 NA TRBV7-2 NA CASSSRQSYPGETQYF TGTGCCAGCAGCTCCCGACAGTCCTACCCAGGGGAGACCCAGTACTTC
TRBJ2-4 TRBD1 TRBV7-2 NA CASSLAGTGMDIQYF TGTGCCAGCAGCTTAGCGGGGACAGGGATGGACATTCAGTACTTC
TRBJ2-3 NA TRBV13 NA CASSLEDTQYF TGTGCCAGCAGCTTAGAGGATACGCAGTATTTT
TRBJ1-4 NA TRBV9 NA CASSVDRDGEKLFF TGTGCCAGCAGCGTAGACAGGGATGGTGAAAAACTGTTTTTT